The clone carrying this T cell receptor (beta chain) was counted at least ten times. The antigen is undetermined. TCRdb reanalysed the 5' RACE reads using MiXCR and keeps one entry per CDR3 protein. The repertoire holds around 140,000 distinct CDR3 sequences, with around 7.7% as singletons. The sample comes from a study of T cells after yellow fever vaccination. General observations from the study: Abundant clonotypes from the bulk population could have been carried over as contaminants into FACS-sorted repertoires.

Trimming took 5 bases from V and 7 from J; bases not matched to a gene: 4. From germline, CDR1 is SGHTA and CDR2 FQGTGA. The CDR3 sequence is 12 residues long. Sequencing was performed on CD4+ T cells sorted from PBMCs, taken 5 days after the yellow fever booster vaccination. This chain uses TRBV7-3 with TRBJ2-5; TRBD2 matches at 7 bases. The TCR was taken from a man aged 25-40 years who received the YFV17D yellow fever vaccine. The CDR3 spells CASSRDYGTQYF. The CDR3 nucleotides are TGTGCCAGCAGCCGGGACTACGGGACCCAGTACTTC. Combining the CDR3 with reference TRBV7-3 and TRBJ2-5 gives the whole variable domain GAGVSQTPSNKVTEKGKYVELRCDPISGHTALYWYRQSLGQGPEFLIYFQGTGAADDSGLPNDRFFAVRPEGSVSTLKIQRTERGDSAVYLCASSRDYGTQYFGPGTRLLVL.